The clone carrying this T cell receptor (beta chain) was counted once. Its specificity is unknown. The sample originates from a study of beta chain features in type 1 diabetes. Regarding the study as a whole: Among patients, naive, central memory and Treg TCRB repertoires appeared more similar than among healthy donors. Shorter TCRB CDR3s, moderately but significantly so, marked every one of the four CD4+ subsets in Type 1 diabetes patients.

CD4+ naive, central memory, regulatory and stem cell-like memory subsets were isolated by sorting on CD45RO/CCR7/CD25/CD127/CD95/CD27. What was sequenced were expressed TCRB transcripts, since all of the isolated RNA had been reverse transcribed. Profiled with immunoSEQ multiplex PCR; TCRdb holds only in-frame clones, not every one. The sample holds some 45,000 clones, over 60% seen once. The source material was Tregs from blood. The TCR comes from a woman under 30 with type 1 diabetes.

In DNA form, the CDR3 reads TGCAGCGTTGGTTTACGCTCTAGGAAAACTGAAGCTTTCTTT. As protein: CSVGLRSRKTEAFF. This chain connects TRBV29-1 to TRBJ1-1; D gene ambiguous. Germline lookup yields CDR1 SQVTM and CDR2 ANQGSEA. This CDR3 has 14 residues. Trimming pared 4 bases from V and 5 bases from J, leaving 17 bases between.